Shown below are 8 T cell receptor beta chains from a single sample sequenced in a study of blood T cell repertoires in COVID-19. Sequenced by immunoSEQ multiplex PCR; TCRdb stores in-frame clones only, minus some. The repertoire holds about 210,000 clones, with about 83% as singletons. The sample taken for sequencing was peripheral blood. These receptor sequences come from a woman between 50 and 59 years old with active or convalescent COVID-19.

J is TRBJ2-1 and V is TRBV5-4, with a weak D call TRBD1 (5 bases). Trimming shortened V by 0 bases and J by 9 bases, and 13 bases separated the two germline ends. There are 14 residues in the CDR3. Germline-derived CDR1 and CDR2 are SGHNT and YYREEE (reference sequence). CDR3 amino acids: CASSLAAGIREQFF. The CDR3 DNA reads TGTGCCAGCAGCTTGGCCGCAGGGATCCGTGAGCAGTTCTTC.

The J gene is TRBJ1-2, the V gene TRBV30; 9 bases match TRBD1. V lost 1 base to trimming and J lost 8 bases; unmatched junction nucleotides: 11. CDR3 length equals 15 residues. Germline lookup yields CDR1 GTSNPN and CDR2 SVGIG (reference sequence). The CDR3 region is CAWSGGRGTGLGYTF. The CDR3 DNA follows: TGTGCCTGGAGTGGAGGCAGAGGGACAGGGTTAGGCTACACCTTC.

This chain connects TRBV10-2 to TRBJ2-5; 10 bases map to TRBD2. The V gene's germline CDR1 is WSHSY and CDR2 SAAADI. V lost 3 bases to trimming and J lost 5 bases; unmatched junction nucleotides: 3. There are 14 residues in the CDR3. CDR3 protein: CASSEAGGLETQYF. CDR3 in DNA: TGCGCCAGCAGTGAAGCGGGGGGGCTGGAGACCCAGTACTTC.

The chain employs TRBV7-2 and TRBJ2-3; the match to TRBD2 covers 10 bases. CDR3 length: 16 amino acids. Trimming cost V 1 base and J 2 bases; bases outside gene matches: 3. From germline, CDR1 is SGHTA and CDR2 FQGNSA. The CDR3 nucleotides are TGTGCCAGCAGCTTAGGTCTAGCGGGGGTCACAGATACGCAGTATTTT. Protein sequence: CASSLGLAGVTDTQYF.

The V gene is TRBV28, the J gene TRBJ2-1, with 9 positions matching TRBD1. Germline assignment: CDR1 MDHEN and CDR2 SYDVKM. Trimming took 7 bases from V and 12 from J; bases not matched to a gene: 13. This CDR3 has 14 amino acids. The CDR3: CASTGQGPYRGQFF. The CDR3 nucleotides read TGTGCCAGCACCGGACAGGGGCCTTATCGTGGGCAGTTCTTC.

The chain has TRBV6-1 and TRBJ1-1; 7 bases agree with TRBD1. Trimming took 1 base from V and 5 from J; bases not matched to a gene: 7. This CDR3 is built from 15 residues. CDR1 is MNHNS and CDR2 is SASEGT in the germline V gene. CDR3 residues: CASSEDRGLRTEAFF. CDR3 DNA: TGTGCCAGCAGTGAAGACAGGGGATTGAGGACTGAAGCTTTCTTT.

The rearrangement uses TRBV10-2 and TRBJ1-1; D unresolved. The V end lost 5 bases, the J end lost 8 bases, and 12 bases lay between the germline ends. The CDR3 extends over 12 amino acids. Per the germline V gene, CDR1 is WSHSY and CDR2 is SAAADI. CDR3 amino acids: CASSPSLREAFF. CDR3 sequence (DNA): TGCGCCAGCAGTCCCAGTCTGCGGGAAGCTTTCTTT.

The CDR3 coding sequence is TGTGCCAGCAACCTGGACAGGGTCCCAGAGACCCAGTACTTC. Amino acid sequence: CASNLDRVPETQYF. The rearrangement uses TRBV5-4 and TRBJ2-5, with 8 bases that match TRBD1. Trimming removed 6 bases from V and 4 bases from J; junction bases left unmatched: 8. The CDR3 runs 14 residues. CDR1 is SGHNT, CDR2 YYREEE, per germline (reference sequence).